Below are 20 T cell receptor beta chains sequenced from a single sample in a study of shared clonotypes between healthy human individuals. Only in-frame clones appear in the TCRdb table, and some are missing; sequencing was by immunoSEQ multiplex PCR. The sample yields approximately 2.1 million clones, about 92% seen once. The sequenced sample consisted of naive CD4+ T cells from PBMCs. Subset in this sample: CD45RA+ positively selected. The receptor set was obtained from a man younger than 35 in good health. Some clones in this sample may be carry-over from other donors' samples.

DNA of the CDR3: TGTGCCAGCAGTTACCGGGGCCCGGCAGCGGCAGATACGCAGTATTTT. Encoded protein: CASSYRGPAAADTQYF. The genes are TRBV6-5 and TRBJ2-3; D may be TRBD1 or TRBD2 (5 bases each). Germline-derived CDR1 and CDR2 are MNHEY and SVGAGI. Deletions cut 2 bases from V and 4 bases from J, with 16 bases between. This CDR3 is 16 amino acids long.

The chain combines TRBV5-4 with TRBJ2-7; D may be TRBD1 or TRBD2 (7 bases each). The CDR3 is 16 amino acids. V lost 4 bases, J lost 2 bases, and 19 bases lay in between. The germline V gene has CDR1 SGHNT and CDR2 YYREEE (reference sequence). CDR3 residues: CASSGGGRDRAYEQYF. The DNA for the CDR3 is TGTGCCAGCAGCGGGGGGGGCCGGGACAGAGCCTACGAGCAGTACTTC.

The rearrangement joins TRBV18 to TRBJ2-7; TRBD1 matches 7 bases. With V trimmed by 3 bases and J by 3 bases, 5 bases remained unmatched. The CDR3 has 14 residues. Germline V CDR1 and CDR2: KGHSH, LQKENI. The CDR3 loop is CASSPLGQVYEQYF. As DNA, the CDR3 is TGTGCCAGCTCACCCCTTGGACAGGTCTACGAGCAGTACTTC.

V gene TRBV29-1 combines with J gene TRBJ1-1, with 9 bases matching TRBD1. Trimming cost V 6 bases and J 5 bases; bases outside gene matches: 7. From germline, CDR1 is SQVTM and CDR2 ANQGSEA. CDR3 length: 13 amino acids. The chain's CDR3 is CSVGQGRWTEAFF. The CDR3 nucleotides read TGCAGCGTAGGACAGGGGCGGTGGACTGAAGCTTTCTTT.

The count of this clone is one. This chain connects TRBV11-3 to TRBJ2-1, with 10 bases fitting TRBD2. The CDR3 is 17 amino acids. Germline loops: CDR1 SGHNT, CDR2 YENEEA. J gave up 4 bases and V 0 bases, and 6 bases lay outside the gene matches. CDR3 protein: CASSLDSLAGAYNEQFF. The DNA for the CDR3 is TGTGCCAGCAGCTTAGATTCCCTAGCGGGAGCATACAATGAGCAGTTCTTC.

This clone was picked up a small number of times. The chain recombines TRBV7-6 with TRBJ1-2; a possible D gene is TRBD1 (5 bases). This CDR3 contains 15 residues. Germline values: CDR1 SGHVS, CDR2 FNYEAQ. V dropped 1 base and J dropped 3 bases, with 12 bases sitting between them. CDR3 loop: CASSLGAGPDYGYTF. The CDR3 DNA is TGTGCCAGCAGCTTAGGGGCGGGACCCGACTATGGCTACACCTTC.

With respect to this clone: The same CDR3 arises from other DNA sequences in this sample as well. The V gene is TRBV7-3, the J gene TRBJ1-1; 8 bases line up with TRBD1. Germline V gives CDR1 SGHTA, CDR2 FQGTGA. V shed 5 bases, J shed 2 bases, and the junction held 4 bases outside the gene matches. The CDR3 covers 14 residues. Here the CDR3 DNA reads TGTGCCAGCAGCCCCGGACAGGGTAACACTGAAGCTTTCTTT. Its translation: CASSPGQGNTEAFF.

V gene TRBV7-9 combines with J gene TRBJ2-5; 11 positions match TRBD2. The CDR3 has 15 residues. V lost 2 bases and J lost 2; bases outside the gene matches: 1. Per germline, CDR1 SEHNR and CDR2 FQNEAQ (reference sequence). CDR3 in amino acids: CASSLRLAGQETQYF. The CDR3 DNA reads TGTGCCAGCAGCTTACGACTAGCGGGGCAAGAGACCCAGTACTTC.

This chain joins TRBV2 and TRBJ2-6; D gene uncertain. This CDR3 spans 15 amino acids. CDR1 and CDR2 from the germline V gene are SNHLY and FYNNEI. V lost 2 bases to trimming and J lost 1 base, with 6 bases between them. The CDR3 nucleotides are TGTGCCAGCAGTGAAATGGGTTCTGGGGCCAACGTCCTGACTTTC. Translating it yields CASSEMGSGANVLTF.

This clone was seen a single time. This sequence joins TRBV5-4 and TRBJ2-7; 9 positions agree with TRBD2. The CDR3 is 15 amino acids. Germline V gene sequence: CDR1 SGHNT, CDR2 YYREEE (reference sequence). V was pared by 6 bases and J by 7 bases, with 14 bases of the junction left unmatched. The CDR3 reads CASKYSGSNLGEQYF. The CDR3 coding sequence is TGTGCCAGCAAGTATAGCGGGAGCAATCTAGGGGAGCAGTACTTC.

This clone was found once. The chain uses TRBV9 and TRBJ2-5; D might be TRBD1 or TRBD2, each matching 7 bases. The CDR3 is 13 amino acids. V was cut by 4 bases and J by 5 bases, with 12 bases left in between. Germline values: CDR1 SGDLS, CDR2 YYNGEE. The CDR3 sequence is CASSLGGGETQYF. The DNA for the CDR3 is TGTGCCAGCAGCCTGGGAGGGGGCGAGACCCAGTACTTC.

CDR3 protein: CASSALGQDYGYTF. The CDR3 bases are TGTGCCAGCAGCGCCCTGGGGCAGGACTATGGCTACACCTTC. The chain employs TRBV5-6 and TRBJ1-2, with D possibly TRBD1 on 5 matching bases. Germline values: CDR1 SGHDT, CDR2 YYEEEE. The CDR3 loop spans 14 amino acids. V lost 4 bases to trimming and J lost 3 bases, with 13 bases between them.

The J gene is TRBJ2-1, the V gene TRBV7-2; TRBD2 agrees at 8 bases. Germline CDR1 reads SGHTA; CDR2 reads FQGNSA. This CDR3 is built from 15 residues. The V gene end was trimmed by 4 bases and the J gene end by 2 bases; junction bases not matched to a gene: 4. The CDR3 sequence is CASSSGLAPYNEQFF. In DNA, the CDR3 is TGTGCCAGCAGCTCTGGACTAGCCCCCTACAATGAGCAGTTCTTC.

The genes are TRBV11-2 and TRBJ2-1; tentative D call: TRBD2 (6 bases). Germline loops: CDR1 SGHAT, CDR2 FQNNGV. This CDR3 comprises 16 residues. V was clipped by 4 bases and J by 0 bases, with 13 bases between them. The CDR3 nucleotides read TGTGCCAGCAGCTCTTTCGGGAGTCGCTCCTACAATGAGCAGTTCTTC. This gives the protein CASSSFGSRSYNEQFF.

This sequence joins TRBV30 and TRBJ2-7; the match to TRBD1 covers 7 bases. The CDR3 spans 11 residues. V gave up 7 bases and J gave up 4 bases; unmatched junction bases: 4. Germline V gene lookup returns CDR1 GTSNPN and CDR2 SVGIG (reference sequence). Here the CDR3 reads CASYRGYEQYF. DNA of the CDR3: TGTGCCTCGTACAGGGGATACGAGCAGTACTTC.

This chain links TRBV5-6 with TRBJ2-7; no clear D. This CDR3 contains 16 residues. Trimming stripped 4 bases from V and 2 bases from J, with 19 bases between. Germline values: CDR1 SGHDT, CDR2 YYEEEE. CDR3 region: CASSATAIFTPYEQYF. The CDR3 coding sequence is TGTGCCAGCAGCGCGACGGCGATTTTTACGCCCTACGAGCAGTACTTC.

The gene calls are TRBV7-2 and TRBJ2-5, with D unclear. Germline V CDR1 and CDR2: SGHTA, FQGNSA. CDR3 length: 10 residues. Trimming took off 5 bases at V and 2 bases at J, with 0 bases between the two ends. CDR3: CASSQETQYF. The CDR3 DNA follows: TGTGCCAGCAGCCAAGAGACCCAGTACTTC.

Points on this clone: Its ends do not fully match the called genes, so a read error is possible. The chain combines TRBV6-1 with TRBJ1-2; 10 nucleotides agree with TRBD1. The length of the CDR3 is 13 residues. From germline, CDR1 is MNHNS and CDR2 SASEGT. This CDR3 is CAGRAGQGLGYTF. CDR3 bases: TGTGCCGGCAGAGCGGGACAGGGGCTAGGCTACACCTTC.

The CDR3 DNA reads as TGTGCCAGCAGTTCGCCAGCGACCTACGAGCAGTACTTC. It codes for CASSSPATYEQYF. The chain joins TRBV28 to TRBJ2-7; no firm D call. Germline V lookup: CDR1 MDHEN, CDR2 SYDVKM. The CDR3 covers 13 residues. The V end lost 4 bases, the J end lost 2 bases, and 9 bases lay between the germline ends.

V is TRBV30 and J is TRBJ1-2; tentatively, D is TRBD1 (6 bases). The ends were cut back, 2 bases at V and 11 bases at J, with 12 bases in the middle. CDR3 size: 11 residues. The germline CDR1 and CDR2 sequences are GTSNPN and SVGIG (reference sequence). The CDR3 sequence is CAWSYRVGYTF. The CDR3 DNA reads TGTGCCTGGAGTTACAGGGTGGGGTACACCTTC.